These 5 T cell receptor beta chains were sequenced from one sample in a study of T cells in narcolepsy. TCRdb's copy holds only in-frame clones and misses some; the assay was immunoSEQ multiplex PCR. The sample lists 31,000 or so clones, approximately 87% occurring once. The sequenced material came from CD45RA- memory CD4+ T cells from PBMCs. These receptors were obtained from a human donor with narcolepsy.

This chain connects TRBV28 to TRBJ2-1; 7 bases are shared with TRBD2. V trimming: 8 bases; J trimming: 9 bases; junction bases outside the gene matches: 10. Germline lookup yields CDR1 MDHEN and CDR2 SYDVKM. This CDR3 is 13 amino acids long. The CDR3: CASLGGSRSEQFF. CDR3 in DNA: TGTGCCAGCTTAGGCGGGAGCCGGAGTGAGCAGTTCTTC.

This clone appeared once. CDR3: CASSLGGEDAGNTIYF. Here the CDR3 DNA reads TGCGCCAGCAGCTTGGGGGGTGAAGATGCTGGAAACACCATATATTTT. The rearrangement links TRBV5-1 to TRBJ1-3, with D uncertain. From germline, CDR1 is SGHRS and CDR2 YFSETQ. The CDR3 consists of 16 residues. Trimming cost V 0 bases and J 2 bases, with 12 bases left between them. Looking up the rest from reference TRBV5-1 and TRBJ1-3 gives the full variable domain: KAGVTQTPRYLIKTRGQQVTLSCSPISGHRSVSWYQQTPGQGLQFLFEYFSETQRNKGNFPGRFSGRQFSNSRSEMNVSTLELGDSALYLCASSLGGEDAGNTIYFGEGSWLTVV.

Remarks on this clone: At one end, the junction sequence differs from germline, possibly due to a read error. Other DNA sequences in this specimen translate into the identical CDR3. The chain joins TRBV28 to TRBJ1-2, with 9 positions matching TRBD1. Germline V gene sequence: CDR1 MDHEN, CDR2 SYDVKM. This CDR3 comprises 13 residues. Here the CDR3 reads CASSSTGGFGYTF. In DNA form, the CDR3 reads TGCGCCAGCAGTTCGACAGGGGGTTTTGGCTACACCTTC.

J is TRBJ1-1 and V is TRBV5-4; a weak D match, TRBD1 (6 bases). V shed 2 bases and J shed 4 bases, with 15 bases lying between them. The CDR3 has 15 residues. Per the germline V gene, CDR1 is SGHNT and CDR2 is YYREEE (reference sequence). Here the CDR3 reads CASSLRLAGATEAFF. CDR3 coding DNA: TGTGCCAGCAGCTTAAGGCTTGCGGGGGCCACTGAAGCTTTCTTT.

The chain employs TRBV2 and TRBJ2-1; no clear D gene. Germline V gene sequence: CDR1 SNHLY, CDR2 FYNNEI. Trimming removed 6 bases at V and 0 bases at J, with 15 bases between. CDR3 size: 16 residues. CDR3 coding DNA: TGTGCCAGCAGGTCACGGGCGGCGAGCTCCTACAATGAGCAGTTCTTC. As protein: CASRSRAASSYNEQFF. Using reference TRBV2 and TRBJ2-1 for the parts outside the CDR3, the full variable domain is EPEVTQTPSHQVTQMGQEVILRCVPISNHLYFYWYRQILGQKVEFLVSFYNNEISEKSEIFDDQFSVERPDGSNFTLKIRSTKLEDSAMYFCASRSRAASSYNEQFFGPGTRLTVL.